Listed here are 24 T cell receptor beta chains from one sample, sequenced in a study of naive and memory T cell subsets. Both TRBC1 and TRBC2 were covered by a beta constant-region primer of two equimolar oligonucleotides. The ligated cDNA underwent four PCR rounds using SP2 and nested alpha and beta constant-region primers. MiXCR, applied by TCRdb to the UMI-ligation and nested PCR reads, yields one record per CDR3 protein. The data contain 95,000 to 150,000 distinct CDR3 sequences, 30% to 45% of them singletons. The sequencing sample was made of central memory CD4+ T cells from blood. All receptors derive from a human donor in good health.

The rearrangement links TRBV29-1 to TRBJ2-1, with D possibly matching TRBD1 (5 bases). The germline V and J ends were trimmed by 3 bases and 8 bases, with 5 bases remaining between them. The germline gives CDR1 SQVTM, CDR2 ANQGSEA. This CDR3 comprises 10 residues. CDR3 DNA: TGCAGCGTTGAGGGGCATGAGCAGTTCTTC. Protein: CSVEGHEQFF.

This clonotype showed up many times. The J gene is TRBJ1-2, the V gene TRBV19, with 7 bases identical to TRBD1. J was trimmed by 6 bases and V by 4 bases; bases with no gene match: 5. The germline V gene encodes CDR1 LNHDA and CDR2 SQIVND (reference sequence). The CDR3 has 13 amino acids. The CDR3 sequence is CASSTGQVHGYTF. The CDR3 DNA reads TGTGCCAGTAGTACCGGACAGGTTCATGGCTACACCTTC.

This clonotype was detected only a few times. This rearrangement joins TRBV28 to TRBJ2-1; D is unresolved. The V end was cut by 6 bases, the J end by 3 bases, with 12 bases between. The CDR3 has 14 amino acids. Germline values: CDR1 MDHEN, CDR2 SYDVKM. In DNA form, the CDR3 reads TGTGCCAGCAGGCTGGGCGGAGACTACAATGAGCAGTTCTTC. Residues: CASRLGGDYNEQFF.

The genes are TRBV29-1 and TRBJ2-1; D assignment may be TRBD1 or TRBD2 (6 bases each). Trimming pared 3 bases from V and 7 bases from J, leaving 10 bases between. Germline V gene sequence: CDR1 SQVTM, CDR2 ANQGSEA. The CDR3 totals 12 residues. The CDR3 spells CSVEWGANEQFF. For the CDR3, the DNA is TGCAGCGTTGAGTGGGGGGCGAATGAGCAGTTCTTC.

This clonotype has more than one count but fewer than ten. CDR3 region: CSANPKKGGNQPQHF. The CDR3 nucleotides are TGCAGTGCGAATCCTAAGAAAGGGGGGAATCAGCCCCAGCATTTT. This chain connects TRBV20-1 to TRBJ1-5, with D perhaps TRBD1 (6 bases). Trimming took 6 bases from V and 4 from J, leaving 19 bases between them. Germline-derived CDR1 and CDR2 are DFQATT and SNEGSKA (reference sequence). The length of the CDR3 is 15 residues.

This clonotype has ten or more counts. This chain joins TRBV29-1 and TRBJ2-3, with D maybe TRBD1 (6 bases). Trimming took 6 bases from V and 1 from J, leaving 17 bases between them. Germline V lookup: CDR1 SQVTM, CDR2 ANQGSEA. The CDR3 length is 15 residues. The CDR3 loop is CSVPTRDTRTDTQYF. CDR3 bases: TGCAGCGTGCCCACCCGGGACACTCGCACAGATACGCAGTATTTT.

The chain links TRBV6-5 to TRBJ1-5, with 8 bases matching TRBD1. CDR1 MNHEY and CDR2 SVGAGI come from the germline V gene. This CDR3 is 15 amino acids long. V lost 0 bases, J lost 6 bases, and 4 bases stayed unmatched. The CDR3 nucleotides are TGTGCCAGCAGTTACTCGAGACAGGGGAGTCAGCCCCAGCATTTT. It encodes CASSYSRQGSQPQHF.

The gene calls are TRBV10-2 and TRBJ1-2, with a tentative D call TRBD1 (5 bases). The length of the CDR3 is 13 residues. Trimming shortened V by 6 bases and J by 3 bases, and 11 bases separated the two germline ends. Germline V lookup: CDR1 WSHSY, CDR2 SAAADI. The CDR3 loop is CASSIQQDYGYTF. CDR3 nucleotides: TGCGCCAGCAGCATTCAACAGGACTATGGCTACACCTTC.

The chain is built from TRBV4-1 and TRBJ2-7; TRBD1 agrees at 7 bases. J gave up 6 bases and V 3 bases, and 2 bases lay outside the gene matches. Germline-derived CDR1 and CDR2 are MGHRA and YSYEKL. The CDR3 sequence is 12 residues long. The CDR3 bases are TGCGCCAGCAGCCACCGACAGGGCGAGCAGTACTTC. Protein product: CASSHRQGEQYF.

This chain uses TRBV5-8 with TRBJ1-2, with D perhaps TRBD1 (5 bases). Germline V CDR1 and CDR2: SGHTS, YDEGEE. This CDR3 has 12 residues. Trimming removed 5 bases at V and 4 bases at J, with 9 bases between. The CDR3, as DNA: TGTGCCAGCAGGGAGGGACGCTATGGCTACACCTTC. Translation gives CASREGRYGYTF.

V usage is TRBV5-1 and J usage is TRBJ1-2; a possible D gene is TRBD1 (6 bases). CDR3 length: 13 amino acids. Germline CDR1 SGHRS, CDR2 YFSETQ. The V and J ends lost 4 bases and 8 bases respectively, with 15 bases between them. DNA of the CDR3: TGCGCCAGCAGCCCCACAGGGTCTAACGGCTACACCTTC. This codes for CASSPTGSNGYTF.

The chain joins TRBV9 to TRBJ2-3; possibly TRBD1 or TRBD2 for D (5 bases each). Germline CDR1 reads SGDLS; CDR2 reads YYNGEE. The CDR3 length is 15 residues. V lost 4 bases, J lost 2 bases, and 14 bases lay in between. This CDR3 reads CASSPRDGHTDTQYF. CDR3 sequence (DNA): TGTGCCAGCAGCCCCCGGGACGGTCACACAGATACGCAGTATTTT.

The genes are TRBV5-1 and TRBJ1-1; a weak D match, TRBD1 (5 bases). V shed 1 base and J shed 6 bases, with 10 bases lying between them. There are 13 residues in the CDR3. Germline V gives CDR1 SGHRS, CDR2 YFSETQ. The CDR3 is CASSLRRGAEAFF. The CDR3 DNA reads as TGCGCCAGCAGCTTGAGGAGGGGCGCTGAAGCTTTCTTT. Full variable domain (outside the CDR3, taken from reference TRBV5-1 and TRBJ1-1): KAGVTQTPRYLIKTRGQQVTLSCSPISGHRSVSWYQQTPGQGLQFLFEYFSETQRNKGNFPGRFSGRQFSNSRSEMNVSTLELGDSALYLCASSLRRGAEAFFGQGTRLTVV.

This clonotype was detected only a few times. The rearrangement links TRBV29-1 to TRBJ2-1, with D maybe TRBD2 (6 bases). CDR1 and CDR2 (germline): SQVTM, ANQGSEA. CDR3 length: 13 residues. V lost 3 bases and J 4 bases, leaving 10 bases between the germline ends. CDR3 in amino acids: CSVDRRGYNEQFF. The CDR3 DNA sequence: TGCAGCGTTGATAGGCGGGGATACAATGAGCAGTTCTTC.

The V gene is TRBV6-6, the J gene TRBJ1-3, with a tentative D call TRBD1 (5 bases). Germline CDR1 MNHNY, CDR2 SVGAGI (reference sequence). Trimming left V 0 bases short and J 1 base short, with 10 bases between. CDR3 length: 16 amino acids. CDR3 in amino acids: CASSYSTSGSGNTIYF. The CDR3 DNA reads TGTGCCAGCAGTTACTCGACGTCAGGGTCTGGAAACACCATATATTTT.

The chain recombines TRBV11-2 with TRBJ2-1; D remains ambiguous. V lost 3 bases and J 7 bases, leaving 16 bases between the germline ends. CDR3 length: 15 residues. CDR1 SGHAT and CDR2 FQNNGV come from the germline V gene. CDR3 sequence reads: CASSLERALGNEQFF. The CDR3 nucleotides are TGTGCCAGCAGCTTGGAGCGAGCTCTTGGAAATGAGCAGTTCTTC. Filled out from reference TRBV11-2 and TRBJ2-1, the complete variable domain reads EAGVAQSPRYKIIEKRQSVAFWCNPISGHATLYWYQQILGQGPKLLIQFQNNGVVDDSQLPKDRFSAERLKGVDSTLKIQPAKLEDSAVYLCASSLERALGNEQFFGPGTRLTVL.

The sample holds many counts of this clonotype. The CDR3 here is CASSRTLAPQHF. In DNA form, the CDR3 reads TGTGCCAGCAGTCGAACTCTGGCGCCCCAGCATTTT. The chain carries TRBV12-3 or TRBV12-4 and TRBJ1-5; D uncertain. The CDR3 contains 12 residues. Trimming pared 5 bases from V and 9 bases from J, leaving 11 bases between.

V gene TRBV11-2 combines with J gene TRBJ2-1; D may correspond to TRBD1 or TRBD2 (6 bases each). From germline, CDR1 is SGHAT and CDR2 FQNNGV. The ends were cut back, 7 bases at V and 5 bases at J, with 18 bases in the middle. The CDR3 length is 15 residues. This chain's CDR3 is CASKMLGGEHNEQFF. As DNA, the CDR3 is TGTGCCAGCAAGATGCTGGGGGGCGAGCACAATGAGCAGTTCTTC.

The V call is TRBV7-9, the J call TRBJ2-1; D is unclear. Trimming took off 9 bases at V and 5 bases at J, with 8 bases between the two ends. CDR1 SEHNR and CDR2 FQNEAQ come from the germline V gene (reference sequence). The CDR3 covers 11 residues. CDR3 loop: CASFGDNEQFF. CDR3 coding DNA: TGTGCCAGTTTTGGCGACAATGAGCAGTTCTTC.

The chain recombines TRBV6-5 with TRBJ2-1; 9 bases are a match to TRBD2. In germline, CDR1 is MNHEY, CDR2 SVGAGI. Trimming cost V 0 bases and J 7 bases; bases outside gene matches: 4. CDR3 length equals 15 residues. The CDR3 nucleotides read TGTGCCAGCAGTTACTCTCGGCGGGGGGGTAATGAGCAGTTCTTC. As protein: CASSYSRRGGNEQFF.

There are a few counts of this clonotype. The chain recombines TRBV6-6 with TRBJ2-5; D is possibly TRBD2 (6 bases). Trimming took 2 bases from V and 2 from J, leaving 12 bases between them. The germline gives CDR1 MNHNY, CDR2 SVGAGI (reference sequence). The CDR3 runs to 15 residues. The CDR3 sequence is CASSYTTGGQETQYF. CDR3 sequence (DNA): TGTGCCAGCAGTTACACGACCGGGGGTCAAGAGACCCAGTACTTC.

Note on this clonotype: At one end, the junction sequence differs from germline, possibly due to a read error. The CDR3 bases are TGTGCCATCGGTGACAGGGCCGTAGAGACCCAGTACTTC. As protein: CAIGDRAVETQYF. The chain recombines TRBV10-3 with TRBJ2-5; 7 bases fit TRBD1. From germline, CDR1 is ENHRY and CDR2 SYGVKD. This CDR3 has 13 residues.

The chain carries TRBV6-5 and TRBJ1-4, with D unclear. In germline, CDR1 is MNHEY, CDR2 SVGAGI. The CDR3 is 11 amino acids. V was cut by 6 bases and J by 4 bases, with 3 bases left in between. As DNA, the CDR3 is TGTGCCAGCAGCGATAATGAAAAACTGTTTTTT. Amino acid sequence: CASSDNEKLFF.

In this sample, this clonotype turned up once. This chain uses TRBV5-4 with TRBJ2-5; tentative D call: TRBD1 (6 bases). Germline CDR1 SGHNT, CDR2 YYREEE (reference sequence). Between the trimmed V and J ends, which lost 4 bases and 2 bases, there was a span of 12 bases. This CDR3 has 14 residues. The CDR3, as DNA: TGTGCCAGCAGCACCGGGACAAGGCAAGAGACCCAGTACTTC. Protein sequence: CASSTGTRQETQYF.